Detailed here is one T cell receptor beta chain. This sample is part of a study of blood T cell repertoires in COVID-19. About the study: Material from acute and convalescent COVID-19 was sourced from the United States, Italy and Spain. From T cells, B-cell-depleted T cells, or PBMCs came the material, which was cDNA or gDNA.

Trimming removed 7 bases from V and 0 bases from J, with 12 bases in between. The CDR3 sequence is 14 residues long. Germline values: CDR1 MNHEY, CDR2 SMNVEV (reference sequence). As processed by the authors: Estimation of nucleated cell counts relied on the amplification of reference gene primers. TCRdb keeps only in-frame clones here, not all; method: immunoSEQ multiplex PCR. The D gene and trimming were derived from the DNA, and the V and J assignments and clone size from that table. The sample lists about 300,000 clones, 83% occurring once. Sequences were obtained from peripheral blood. V and J are TRBV27 and TRBJ1-1, with D unclear. The TCR was taken from a woman in her fifties or sixties with acute or convalescent COVID-19. In DNA, the CDR3 is TGTGCCAGCAATCCGGGAAATTTGAACACTGAAGCTTTCTTT. Amino acid sequence: CASNPGNLNTEAFF.